This T cell receptor (beta chain) was retrieved from a study of blood T cells in healthy people across ages. This clonotype was found a few times. Germline V lookup: CDR1 MGHDK, CDR2 SYGVNS. The CDR3 is 17 amino acids. J was trimmed by 4 bases and V by 3 bases; bases with no gene match: 7. Alongside a J-beta primer mix, a sample-barcoded 5' primer served in a second PCR lasting roughly 7 to 11 cycles. MiXCR, run by TCRdb on the 5' RACE reads, gives a single entry per CDR3 protein. The data show approximately 730,000 distinct CDR3 sequences, roughly 50% seen once. Material for sequencing was blood. The chain is built from TRBV25-1 and TRBJ2-6; 9 nucleotides agree with TRBD2. The receptor was derived from a man at least 80 years old in good health. The CDR3 region has the DNA TGTGCCAGCAGTGATTACCGGACTAGCGCAGGGGCCAACGTCCTGACTTTC. This gives the protein CASSDYRTSAGANVLTF.